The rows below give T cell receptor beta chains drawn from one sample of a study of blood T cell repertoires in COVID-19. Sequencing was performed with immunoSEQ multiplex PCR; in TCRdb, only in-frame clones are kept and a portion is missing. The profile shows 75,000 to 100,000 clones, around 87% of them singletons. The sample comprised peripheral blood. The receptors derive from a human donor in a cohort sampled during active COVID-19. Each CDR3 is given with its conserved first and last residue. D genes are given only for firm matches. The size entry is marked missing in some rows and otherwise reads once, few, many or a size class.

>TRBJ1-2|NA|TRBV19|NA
TGTGCCAGTAGTATGGTTGGGCAGCTAAGCCCCACCGGCTACACCTTC
CASSMVGQLSPTGYTF
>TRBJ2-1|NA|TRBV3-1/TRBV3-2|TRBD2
TGTGCCAGCAGCCAAACCAACCGCCGGGGAAGCGGGAGGCGAATATACAATGAGCAGTTCTTC
CASSQTNRRGSGRRIYNEQFF
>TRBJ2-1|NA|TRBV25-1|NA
TGTGCCAGCAGGGGAGGGACAGGCTACAATGAGCAGTTCTTC
CASRGGTGYNEQFF
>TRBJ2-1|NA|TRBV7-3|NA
TGTGCCAGCAGCCACACAGGGATCTACAATGAGCAGTTCTTC
CASSHTGIYNEQFF
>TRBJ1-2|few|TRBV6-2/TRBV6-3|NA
TGTGCCAGCAGTTACAGGGGATATGGCTACACCTTC
CASSYRGYGYTF
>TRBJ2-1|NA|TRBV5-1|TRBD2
TGCGCCAGCAGCTTAAGGCTAGCGGGTTTCAATGAGCAGTTCTTC
CASSLRLAGFNEQFF
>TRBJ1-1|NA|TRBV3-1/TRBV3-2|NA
TGTGCCAGCAGCCAAGTAACCAGGATCAACACTGAAGCTTTCTTT
CASSQVTRINTEAFF
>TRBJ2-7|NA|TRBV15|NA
TGTGCCACCAGCAGAGAGTCGCGGAGCGCCTACGAGCAGTACTTC
CATSRESRSAYEQYF
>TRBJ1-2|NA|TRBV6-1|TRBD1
TGTGCCAGCAGTGAACCCTGGGACAGGACTGTTGATCGCTACACCTTC
CASSEPWDRTVDRYTF
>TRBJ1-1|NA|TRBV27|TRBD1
TGTGCCAGCAGCTGGACAGGGGTCACTGAAGCTTTCTTT
CASSWTGVTEAFF
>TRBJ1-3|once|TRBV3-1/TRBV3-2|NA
TGTGCCAGCAGCCAAGCGACAGGTAGGGGCTATTCTGGAAACACCATATATTTT
CASSQATGRGYSGNTIYF
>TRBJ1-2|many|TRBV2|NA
TGTGCCAGCAGTGCCAGGGTCTATGGCTACACCTTC
CASSARVYGYTF
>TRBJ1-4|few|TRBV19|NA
TGTGCCAGTAGTACTGGGAGCAGAACTGGTGAAAAACTGTTTTTT
CASSTGSRTGEKLFF
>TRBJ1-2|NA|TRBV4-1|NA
TGCGCCAGCAGCCAAGGGCAGGGCGGCTACACCTTC
CASSQGQGGYTF
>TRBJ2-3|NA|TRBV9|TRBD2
TGTGCCAGCAGCCCCACCGGGGCGCGGGGGGGCCGAGATACGCAGTATTTT
CASSPTGARGGRDTQYF
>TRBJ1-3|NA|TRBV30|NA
TGTGCCTGGAGCCCCGTTGGAAACACCATATATTTT
CAWSPVGNTIYF
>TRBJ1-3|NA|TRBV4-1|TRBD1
TGCGCCAGCAGCCAAGTTGACAGGGATGGAAACACCATATATTTT
CASSQVDRDGNTIYF
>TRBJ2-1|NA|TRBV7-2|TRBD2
TGTGCCAGCAGCTTCGTCACTAGCGGGAGAGGTGAGCAGTTCTTC
CASSFVTSGRGEQFF
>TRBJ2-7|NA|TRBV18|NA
TGTGCCAGCTCACCCGGACTGAGGGAGCAGTACTTC
CASSPGLREQYF
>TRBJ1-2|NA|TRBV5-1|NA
TGCGCCAGCAGCTTGGGGACAGTTCTCTATGGCTACACCTTC
CASSLGTVLYGYTF
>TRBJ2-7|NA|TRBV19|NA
TGTGCCAGTAGTACGGACTCCTTAAGGGAGCAGTACTTC
CASSTDSLREQYF
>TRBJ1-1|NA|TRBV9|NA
TGTGCCAGCAGCGTAGCCTACCGCACTGAAGCTTTCTTT
CASSVAYRTEAFF